This T cell receptor (beta chain) appears in the sequencing data of a study of CD8 T cells in ankylosing spondylitis. TCRdb passed the 5' RACE reads through MiXCR, listing each CDR3 protein once. This table holds about 130,000 distinct CDR3 sequences, 7% to 10% found once. Study results and caveats: Disease-linked clones proved CD8+ and comparatively uncommon in peripheral blood. Blood of patients with ankylosing spondylitis appeared to be characterized by a TCR beta motif of roughly eight highly homologous variants.

Germline lookup yields CDR1 SQVTM and CDR2 ANQGSEA. V was shortened by 5 bases and J by 0 bases, with 8 bases between the two germline ends. This CDR3 has 12 residues. This clonotype has more than one count but fewer than ten. The target antigen is unknown. The receptor was isolated from a male donor with ankylosing spondylitis or in good health (not recorded which). The rearrangement uses TRBV29-1 and TRBJ2-7; TRBD1 might be the D (6 bases). The source material was blood, either unsorted or a sorted T cell fraction (not recorded which). CDR3 DNA: TGCAGCGTTAGGACAGCCTCCTACGAGCAGTACTTC. Residues: CSVRTASYEQYF.